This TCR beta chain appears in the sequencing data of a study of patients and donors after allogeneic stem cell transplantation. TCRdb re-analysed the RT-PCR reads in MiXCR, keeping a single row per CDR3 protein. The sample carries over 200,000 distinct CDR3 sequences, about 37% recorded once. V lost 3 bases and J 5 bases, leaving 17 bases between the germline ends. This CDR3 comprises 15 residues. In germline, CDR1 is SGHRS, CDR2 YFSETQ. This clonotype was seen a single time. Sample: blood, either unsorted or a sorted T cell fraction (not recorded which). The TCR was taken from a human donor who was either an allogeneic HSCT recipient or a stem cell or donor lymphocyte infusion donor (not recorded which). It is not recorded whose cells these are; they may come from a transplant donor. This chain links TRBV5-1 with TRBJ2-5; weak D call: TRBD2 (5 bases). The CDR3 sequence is CASSSAFSVGETQYF. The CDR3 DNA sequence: TGCGCCAGCAGCTCGGCCTTTAGCGTCGGGGAGACCCAGTACTTC.